This TCR beta chain is from a study of cytotoxic CD8 clonotypes in ibrutinib-treated CLL (dated by TCRdb to the early 2020s). At the level of the whole study: The cohort was composed of approximately 11 relapsed/refractory and around 15 treatment-naive patients; IGHV unmutated status was identified in some 17 patients. Responses were partial in roughly 24 patients and complete in 2; after median approximately 69 months follow-up, about 14 stayed in remission and 12 progressed. Samples at response were collected after a median of about twelve months of treatment, with a range of roughly 6 to 40 months. On average, each sample yielded hundreds of thousands of productive templates and about 100,000 productive rearrangements. Of the roughly 90 participants in the trial, roughly 25 had longitudinal samples available. Cryopreserved peripheral blood mononuclear cells were obtained before treatment, at response, and at either sustained remission or disease progression. Patients were still on ibrutinib when every remission and progressive disease sample was collected.

Including the terminal cysteine and phenylalanine, the CDR3 comprises 15 residues. The kept DNA is CDR3 alone, 45 bases in frame from the first base. Trimming accounts for 0 bases at V and 8 bases at J, while the number of junction bases matched to no gene is 4. The germline V gene supplies CDR1 SGDLS and CDR2 YYNGEE. In regard to this clone: Its binding antigen is unknown. Base qualities are not recorded, but no much larger clone differs from it by a single base.

On a MiSeq, deep resolution sequencing aimed for a depth between 1 in 1 million and 1 in 200,000 T cells, with each clonotype covered about 9.2x on average. The immunoSEQ hsTCRB Kit was used to generate the TCR beta libraries. From the authors' description of their analysis: ImmunoSEQ Data Assistant and ImmunoSEQ Analyzer were used for data analysis, and V, D and J genes were assigned according to IMGT definitions. Clonality, which ranges from 0 to 1, was calculated as one minus the normalized Shannon entropy of productive rearrangement frequencies. Public clonotype analysis was restricted to overrepresented clonotypes comprising at least 0.05% of each patient's repertoire. About twelve repertoires from age-matched healthy donors, obtained from immuneACCESS, served as clonality controls. The table comes from immuneACCESS by way of TCRdb, which keeps in-frame sequences with V and J called. Part of the clones is missing from these tables; in studies checked, under half for an unresolved V gene and the rest for unknown reasons. V and J calls and clone size are as listed in that table; D and trimming were resolved from the DNA. Across this sample there are a few hundred thousand clones, with roughly 74% seen only once. The ten largest clones represent roughly 14% of the sample.

The time point label here, explained by the study, means: 20 to 25 months on ibrutinib. For TCR beta library preparation, 1.5 to 2 micrograms of genomic DNA was extracted from cryopreserved PBMCs. Longitudinal blood samples from CLL patients on ibrutinib monotherapy underwent high-throughput TCR beta sequencing. The patients were enrolled in a single-center, open-label phase 2 trial of ibrutinib monotherapy. Study-level results and caveats: Lymph node repertoires were not examined, and the timing of sampling was not matched between patients in sustained remission and those whose disease progressed. Clonality increased at ibrutinib response, stayed stable in sustained remission, and fell back toward baseline at progression. At baseline, clonality was higher than in age-matched healthy donors and showed a strong correlation with circulating CD8+ T-cell counts. Public clonotypes were found to be uncommon and were observed to contract or remain stable during treatment; the increase in clonality was shown to reflect expansion of private clonotypes at ibrutinib response.

The specimen comprised PBMCs, sampled after 24 months of ibrutinib treatment. The chain links TRBV9 with TRBJ1-4; TRBD1 lines up with 10 middle nucleotides. This TCR was sampled from a human donor with chronic lymphocytic leukemia. The CDR3 corresponds to CASSVEDRGYEKLFF. At the DNA level, the sequence is TGTGCCAGCAGCGTAGAGGACAGGGGGTACGAAAAACTGTTTTTT.